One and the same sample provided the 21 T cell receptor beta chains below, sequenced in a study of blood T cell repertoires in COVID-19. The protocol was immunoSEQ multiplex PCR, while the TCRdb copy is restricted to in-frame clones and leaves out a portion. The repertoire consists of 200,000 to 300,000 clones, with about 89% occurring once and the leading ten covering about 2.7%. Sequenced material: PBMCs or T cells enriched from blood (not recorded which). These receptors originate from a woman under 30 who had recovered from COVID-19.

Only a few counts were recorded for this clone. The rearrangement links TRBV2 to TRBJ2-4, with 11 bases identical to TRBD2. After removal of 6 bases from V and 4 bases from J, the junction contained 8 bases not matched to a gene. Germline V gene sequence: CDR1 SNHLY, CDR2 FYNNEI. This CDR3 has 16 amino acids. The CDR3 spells CASSDTSGGVKNIQYF. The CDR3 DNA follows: TGTGCCAGCAGCGATACTAGCGGGGGCGTTAAAAACATTCAGTACTTC.

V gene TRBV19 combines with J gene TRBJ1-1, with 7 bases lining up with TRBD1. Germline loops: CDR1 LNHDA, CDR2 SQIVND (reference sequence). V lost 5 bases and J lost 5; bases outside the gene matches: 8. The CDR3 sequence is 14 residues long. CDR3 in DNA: TGTGCCAGTAGTTTTGACAGGGCGGGGACTGAAGCTTTCTTT. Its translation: CASSFDRAGTEAFF.

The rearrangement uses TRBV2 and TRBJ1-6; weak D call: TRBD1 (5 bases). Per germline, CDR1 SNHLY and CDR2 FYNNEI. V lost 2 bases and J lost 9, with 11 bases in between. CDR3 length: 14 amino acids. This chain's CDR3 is CASSESLGVSPLHF. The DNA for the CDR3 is TGTGCCAGCAGTGAAAGTCTAGGGGTTTCACCCCTCCACTTT.

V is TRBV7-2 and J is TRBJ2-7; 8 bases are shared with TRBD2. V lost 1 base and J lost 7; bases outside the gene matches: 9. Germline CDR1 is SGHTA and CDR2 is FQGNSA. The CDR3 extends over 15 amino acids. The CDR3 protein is CASSLGPGLVSEQYF. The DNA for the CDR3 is TGTGCCAGCAGCTTAGGCCCGGGACTAGTAAGTGAGCAGTACTTC.

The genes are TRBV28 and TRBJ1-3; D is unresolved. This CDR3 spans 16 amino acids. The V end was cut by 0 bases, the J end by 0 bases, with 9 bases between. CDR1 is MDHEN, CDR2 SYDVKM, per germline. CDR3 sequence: CASSLWESSSGNTIYF. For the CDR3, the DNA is TGTGCCAGCAGTTTATGGGAGTCGAGCTCTGGAAACACCATATATTTT. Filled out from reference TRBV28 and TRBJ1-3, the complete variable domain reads DVKVTQSSRYLVKRTGEKVFLECVQDMDHENMFWYRQDPGLGLRLIYFSYDVKMKEKGDIPEGYSVSREKKERFSLILESASTNQTSMYLCASSLWESSSGNTIYFGEGSWLTVV.

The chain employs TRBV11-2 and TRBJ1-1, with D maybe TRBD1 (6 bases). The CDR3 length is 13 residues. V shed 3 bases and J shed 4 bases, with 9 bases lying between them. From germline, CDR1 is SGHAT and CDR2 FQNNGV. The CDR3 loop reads CASSLGGATEAFF. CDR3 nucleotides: TGTGCCAGCAGCTTGGGGGGGGCCACTGAAGCTTTCTTT. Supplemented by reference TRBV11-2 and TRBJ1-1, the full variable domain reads EAGVAQSPRYKIIEKRQSVAFWCNPISGHATLYWYQQILGQGPKLLIQFQNNGVVDDSQLPKDRFSAERLKGVDSTLKIQPAKLEDSAVYLCASSLGGATEAFFGQGTRLTVV.

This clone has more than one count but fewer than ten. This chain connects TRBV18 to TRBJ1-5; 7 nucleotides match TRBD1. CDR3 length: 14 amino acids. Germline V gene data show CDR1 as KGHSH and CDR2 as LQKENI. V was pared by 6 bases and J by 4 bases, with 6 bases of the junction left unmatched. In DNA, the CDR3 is TGTGCCAGCTCCCTCCGGGACAGAAATCAGCCCCAGCATTTT. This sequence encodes CASSLRDRNQPQHF.

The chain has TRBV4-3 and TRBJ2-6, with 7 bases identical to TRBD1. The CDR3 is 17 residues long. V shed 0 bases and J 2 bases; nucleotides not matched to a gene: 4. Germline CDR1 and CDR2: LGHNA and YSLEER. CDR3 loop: CASSQDHGTAGANVLTF. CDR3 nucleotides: TGCGCCAGCAGCCAAGATCACGGGACAGCTGGGGCCAACGTCCTGACTTTC.

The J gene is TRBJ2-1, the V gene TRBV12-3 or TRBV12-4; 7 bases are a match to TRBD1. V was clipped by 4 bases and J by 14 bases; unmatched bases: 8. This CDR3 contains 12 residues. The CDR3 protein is CASSSEGAREFF. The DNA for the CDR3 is TGTGCCAGCAGTTCAGAGGGGGCCAGGGAGTTCTTC.

This CDR3 reads CASSTGGWNEKLFF. The CDR3 nucleotides read TGTGCCAGTAGTACAGGGGGGTGGAATGAAAAACTGTTTTTT. The J gene is TRBJ1-4, the V gene TRBV19; 7 bases are shared with TRBD1. Germline V CDR1 and CDR2: LNHDA, SQIVND (reference sequence). With V trimmed by 4 bases and J by 5 bases, 4 bases remained unmatched. The CDR3 consists of 14 residues.

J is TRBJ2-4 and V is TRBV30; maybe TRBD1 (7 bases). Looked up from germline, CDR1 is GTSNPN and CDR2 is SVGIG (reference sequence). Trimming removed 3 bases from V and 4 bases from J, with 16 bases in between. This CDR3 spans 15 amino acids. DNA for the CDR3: TGTGCCTGGAGCCAGGGGGGAATTGTAAAAAACATTCAGTACTTC. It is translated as CAWSQGGIVKNIQYF.

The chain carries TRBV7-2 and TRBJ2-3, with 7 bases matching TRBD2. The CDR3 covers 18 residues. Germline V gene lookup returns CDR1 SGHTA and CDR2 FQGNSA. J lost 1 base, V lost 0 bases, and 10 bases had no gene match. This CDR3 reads CASSLAEGWGRGTDTQYF. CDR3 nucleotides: TGTGCCAGCAGCTTAGCTGAGGGTTGGGGGAGGGGCACAGATACGCAGTATTTT.

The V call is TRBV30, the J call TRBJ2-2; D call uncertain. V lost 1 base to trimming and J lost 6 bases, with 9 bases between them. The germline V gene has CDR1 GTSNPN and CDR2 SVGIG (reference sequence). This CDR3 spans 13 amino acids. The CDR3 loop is CAWSAYGSGELFF. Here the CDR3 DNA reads TGTGCCTGGAGTGCCTATGGTTCCGGGGAGCTGTTTTTT. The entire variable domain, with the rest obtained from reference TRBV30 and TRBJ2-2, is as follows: SQTIHQWPATLVQPVGSPLSLECTVEGTSNPNLYWYRQAAGRGLQLLFYSVGIGQISSEVPQNLSASRPQDRQFILSSKKLLLSDSGFYLCAWSAYGSGELFFGEGSRLTVL.

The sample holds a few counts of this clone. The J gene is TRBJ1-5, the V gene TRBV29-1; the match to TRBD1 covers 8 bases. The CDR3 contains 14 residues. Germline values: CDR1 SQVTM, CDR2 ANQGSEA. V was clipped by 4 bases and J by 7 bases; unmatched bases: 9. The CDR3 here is CSVASGGPSQPQHF. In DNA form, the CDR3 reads TGCAGCGTTGCGTCAGGGGGCCCTAGCCAGCCCCAGCATTTT. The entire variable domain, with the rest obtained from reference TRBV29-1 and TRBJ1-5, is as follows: SAVISQKPSRDICQRGTSLTIQCQVDSQVTMMFWYRQQPGQSLTLIATANQGSEATYESGFVIDKFPISRPNLTFSTLTVSNMSPEDSSIYLCSVASGGPSQPQHFGDGTRLSIL.

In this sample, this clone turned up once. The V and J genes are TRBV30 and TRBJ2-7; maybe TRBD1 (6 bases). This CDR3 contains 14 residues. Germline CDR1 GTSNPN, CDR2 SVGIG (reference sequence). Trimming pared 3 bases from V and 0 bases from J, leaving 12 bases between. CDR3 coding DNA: TGTGCCTGGAGCTGGGGGCAGGACTCCTACGAGCAGTACTTC. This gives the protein CAWSWGQDSYEQYF. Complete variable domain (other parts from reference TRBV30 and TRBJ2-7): SQTIHQWPATLVQPVGSPLSLECTVEGTSNPNLYWYRQAAGRGLQLLFYSVGIGQISSEVPQNLSASRPQDRQFILSSKKLLLSDSGFYLCAWSWGQDSYEQYFGPGTRLTVT.

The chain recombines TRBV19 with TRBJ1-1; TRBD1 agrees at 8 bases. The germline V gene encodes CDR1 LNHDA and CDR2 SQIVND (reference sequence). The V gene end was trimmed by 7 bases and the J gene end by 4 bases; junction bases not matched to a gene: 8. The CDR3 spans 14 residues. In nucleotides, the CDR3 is TGTGCCAGTACCCGGACAGGGCCTTTCACTGAAGCTTTCTTT. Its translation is CASTRTGPFTEAFF.

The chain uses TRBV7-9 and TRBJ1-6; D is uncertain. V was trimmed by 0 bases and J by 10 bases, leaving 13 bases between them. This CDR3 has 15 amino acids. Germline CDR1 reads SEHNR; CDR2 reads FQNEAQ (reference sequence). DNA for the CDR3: TGTGCCAGCAGCTTAGCTAGGATCGGGTGGTCACCCCTCCACTTT. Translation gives CASSLARIGWSPLHF.

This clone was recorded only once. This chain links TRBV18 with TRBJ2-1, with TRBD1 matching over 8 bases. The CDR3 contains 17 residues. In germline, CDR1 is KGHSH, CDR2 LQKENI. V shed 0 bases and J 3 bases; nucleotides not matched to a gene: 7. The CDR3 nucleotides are TGTGCCAGCTCACCACCGTTATCGGACAGGGACTACAATGAGCAGTTCTTC. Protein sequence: CASSPPLSDRDYNEQFF.

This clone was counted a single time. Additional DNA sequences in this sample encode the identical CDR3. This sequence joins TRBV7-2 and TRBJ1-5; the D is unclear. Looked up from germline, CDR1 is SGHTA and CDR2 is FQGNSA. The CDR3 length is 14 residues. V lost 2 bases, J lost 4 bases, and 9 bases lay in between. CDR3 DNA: TGTGCCAGCAGCTTAAGTATCGGGAATCAGCCCCAGCATTTT. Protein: CASSLSIGNQPQHF.

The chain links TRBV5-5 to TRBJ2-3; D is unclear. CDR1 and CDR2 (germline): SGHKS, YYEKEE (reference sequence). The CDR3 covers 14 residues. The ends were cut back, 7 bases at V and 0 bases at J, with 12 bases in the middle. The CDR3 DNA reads TGTGCCAGCGGGCTCAAAAAAAGCACAGATACGCAGTATTTT. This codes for CASGLKKSTDTQYF.

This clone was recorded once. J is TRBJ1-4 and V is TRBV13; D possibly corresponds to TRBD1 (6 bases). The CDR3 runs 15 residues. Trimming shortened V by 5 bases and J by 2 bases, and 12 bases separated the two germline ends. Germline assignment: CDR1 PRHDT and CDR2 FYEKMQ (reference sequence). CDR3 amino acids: CASSRQAITNEKLFF. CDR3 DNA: TGTGCCAGCAGCCGACAGGCGATTACTAATGAAAAACTGTTTTTT.